These 30 T cell receptor beta chains were sequenced from one sample in a study of T cell responses to AZD1222 COVID-19 vaccine. The protocol was immunoSEQ multiplex PCR, while the TCRdb copy is restricted to in-frame clones and leaves out a portion. In the table there are around 100,000 clones, over 85% of which are singletons. Sequenced here: peripheral blood, sampled on day 0 of AZD1222 vaccination. Receptor source: an adult in good health.

The gene calls are TRBV12-3 or TRBV12-4 and TRBJ1-1; 7 positions match TRBD1. The ends lost 5 bases at V and 5 bases at J; junction bases unmatched: 5. The CDR3 spans 13 residues. CDR3 region: CASSITGVTEAFF. CDR3 nucleotide sequence: TGTGCCAGCAGTATAACAGGGGTTACTGAAGCTTTCTTT.

The chain uses TRBV11-2 and TRBJ1-1; D remains ambiguous. This CDR3 has 13 amino acids. CDR1 and CDR2 from the germline V gene are SGHAT and FQNNGV. Trimming removed 5 bases from V and 6 bases from J, with 13 bases in between. The DNA of the CDR3 is TGTGCCAGCAGCCCCAACCCAGGATCTGAAGCTTTCTTT. As protein: CASSPNPGSEAFF.

The chain has TRBV7-9 and TRBJ1-2, with TRBD1 identical over 8 bases. Germline trimming cut 5 bases from V and 7 bases from J; bases unmatched to any gene: 9. CDR1 and CDR2 from the germline V gene are SEHNR and FQNEAQ (reference sequence). This CDR3 has 14 amino acids. This chain's CDR3 is CASSILQGVVGYTF. CDR3 in DNA: TGTGCCAGCAGCATATTACAGGGGGTGGTTGGCTACACCTTC.

This chain joins TRBV5-1 and TRBJ2-5; D is possibly TRBD2 (6 bases). The CDR3 has 13 residues. V lost 4 bases to trimming and J lost 5 bases, with 12 bases between them. Germline V lookup: CDR1 SGHRS, CDR2 YFSETQ. CDR3 coding DNA: TGCGCCAGCAGCGACGGAGGGCGGGAGACCCAGTACTTC. Encoded protein: CASSDGGRETQYF.

This clone was recorded only once. V is TRBV9 and J is TRBJ2-5; 7 bases fit TRBD1. Germline loops: CDR1 SGDLS, CDR2 YYNGEE. V lost 3 bases to trimming and J lost 5 bases; unmatched junction nucleotides: 4. This CDR3 has 13 residues. As DNA, the CDR3 is TGTGCCAGCAGCGGACAGGGTTGGGAGACCCAGTACTTC. It yields the protein CASSGQGWETQYF.

The V and J genes are TRBV30 and TRBJ2-1; a weak D match, TRBD1 (6 bases). The CDR3 runs 14 residues. The V and J ends lost 7 bases and 4 bases respectively, with 17 bases between them. Germline V gene lookup returns CDR1 GTSNPN and CDR2 SVGIG (reference sequence). As DNA, the CDR3 is TGTGCCTCGAACTCCCGTGGGACATACAATGAGCAGTTCTTC. It specifies CASNSRGTYNEQFF.

The V call is TRBV19, the J call TRBJ2-7; the D is unclear. Deletions cut 3 bases from V and 2 bases from J, with 8 bases between. CDR1 and CDR2 from the germline V gene are LNHDA and SQIVND (reference sequence). This CDR3 is built from 13 residues. This CDR3 is CASSMGATYEQYF. Here the CDR3 DNA reads TGTGCCAGTAGTATGGGCGCGACCTACGAGCAGTACTTC.

This clone was seen only once. The chain couples TRBV4-2 to TRBJ2-5; the match to TRBD2 covers 7 bases. Per germline, CDR1 LGHNA and CDR2 YNFKEQ. The CDR3 totals 15 residues. The V gene end was trimmed by 0 bases and the J gene end by 5 bases; junction bases not matched to a gene: 6. Written as DNA, the CDR3 is TGTGCCAGCAGCCAAGAAGGCGGGAGAGGGGAGACCCAGTACTTC. Residues: CASSQEGGRGETQYF.

The V call is TRBV5-8, the J call TRBJ1-4, with TRBD1 as a possible D gene (6 bases). Germline CDR1 reads SGHTS; CDR2 reads YDEGEE. CDR3 length: 13 amino acids. Trimming stripped 3 bases from V and 10 bases from J, with 13 bases between. The DNA for the CDR3 is TGTGCCAGCAGCTCACAGGGTGACGGAAAACTGTTTTTT. Translated, it gives CASSSQGDGKLFF.

The gene calls are TRBV11-3 and TRBJ1-1; D is unclear. With 6 bases removed from V and 1 base from J, the gap between germline ends came to 12 bases. This CDR3 has 14 residues. From germline, CDR1 is SGHNT and CDR2 YENEEA. The CDR3 coding sequence is TGTGCCAGCAGGGCAAGAGAGAGGAACACTGAAGCTTTCTTT. This gives the protein CASRARERNTEAFF.

The rearrangement links TRBV3-1 (or the pseudogene TRBV3-2) to TRBJ2-7; a possible D gene is TRBD1 (6 bases). This CDR3 spans 15 amino acids. From germline, CDR1 is LGHDT and CDR2 YNNKEL (reference sequence). V lost 1 base, J lost 4 bases, and 14 bases lay in between. For the CDR3, the DNA is TGTGCCAGCAGCCAAGGTGCAGGGGTAAGGTACGAGCAGTACTTC. It translates to CASSQGAGVRYEQYF.

The DNA for the CDR3 is TGTGCCAGCAGTGATCAGGGGTCGGCAGATACGCAGTATTTT. Protein product: CASSDQGSADTQYF. The chain has TRBV2 and TRBJ2-3; D is possibly TRBD1 (6 bases). CDR3 length: 14 residues. The ends were cut back, 3 bases at V and 4 bases at J, with 11 bases in the middle. Germline CDR1 reads SNHLY; CDR2 reads FYNNEI.

CDR3 bases: TGTGCCAGCAGCCCCTCAACGGAAAAACTGTTTTTT. Its translation is CASSPSTEKLFF. This chain links TRBV7-9 with TRBJ1-4; D is unclear. The V gene lost 5 bases and the J gene lost 8 bases, with 9 bases spanning the gap. The germline V gene has CDR1 SEHNR and CDR2 FQNEAQ (reference sequence). CDR3 length: 12 amino acids.

The chain combines TRBV6-5 with TRBJ2-2; D is unresolved. The CDR3 totals 14 residues. Trimming took 8 bases from V and 0 from J, leaving 10 bases between them. Germline CDR1 MNHEY, CDR2 SVGAGI. In DNA form, the CDR3 reads TGTGCCAGCTCCTACTTCGCGAACACCGGGGAGCTGTTTTTT. Its translation is CASSYFANTGELFF.

V is TRBV27 and J is TRBJ2-1, with 9 bases identical to TRBD2. The germline CDR1 and CDR2 sequences are MNHEY and SMNVEV (reference sequence). The junction had 4 bases not matched to a gene; V was cut back by 5 bases and J by 5 bases. This CDR3 has 14 residues. The CDR3 is CASSPLAGNNEQFF. The DNA for the CDR3 is TGTGCCAGCAGTCCACTAGCGGGTAACAATGAGCAGTTCTTC.

J is TRBJ2-1 and V is TRBV20-1; 7 bases line up with TRBD2. Germline V CDR1 and CDR2: DFQATT, SNEGSKA (reference sequence). V shed 3 bases, J shed 10 bases, and the junction held 9 bases outside the gene matches. The CDR3 extends over 13 amino acids. In nucleotides, the CDR3 is TGCAGTGCTAGTTCGGCGGGAGCGGGAGAGCAGTTCTTC. Amino acids: CSASSAGAGEQFF.

The chain carries TRBV13 and TRBJ2-3, with TRBD1 as a possible D gene (6 bases). Between the trimmed V and J ends, which lost 6 bases and 0 bases, there was a span of 16 bases. The germline V gene has CDR1 PRHDT and CDR2 FYEKMQ (reference sequence). This CDR3 has 16 residues. CDR3 in amino acids: CASRGQGSSSTDTQYF. As DNA, the CDR3 is TGTGCCAGCAGGGGTCAGGGGTCCTCTAGCACAGATACGCAGTATTTT.

The V gene is TRBV28, the J gene TRBJ2-3; 8 bases line up with TRBD2. The CDR3 consists of 16 residues. J lost 2 bases, V lost 5 bases, and 9 bases had no gene match. Germline assignment: CDR1 MDHEN and CDR2 SYDVKM. The CDR3: CASSTPTSVITDTQYF. For the CDR3, the DNA is TGTGCCAGCAGTACCCCGACTAGCGTGATCACAGATACGCAGTATTTT.

V usage is TRBV5-1 and J usage is TRBJ2-2; 9 bases align to TRBD1. CDR1 is SGHRS, CDR2 YFSETQ, per germline. Germline trimming cut 0 bases from V and 5 bases from J; bases unmatched to any gene: 5. The CDR3 length is 16 residues. The CDR3 nucleotides read TGCGCCAGCAGCTTGGGACGGACAGGGGTTACCGGGGAGCTGTTTTTT. It is translated as CASSLGRTGVTGELFF.

This clone was counted once. The chain employs TRBV7-2 and TRBJ2-1; 9 nucleotides agree with TRBD2. With 4 bases clipped from V and 4 bases from J, the junction kept 5 bases outside the gene matches. The germline V gene encodes CDR1 SGHTA and CDR2 FQGNSA. The CDR3 is 15 residues long. The CDR3 sequence is CASSSSTSGYNEQFF. CDR3 DNA sequence: TGTGCCAGCAGCTCTTCGACTAGCGGATACAATGAGCAGTTCTTC.

The chain recombines TRBV9 with TRBJ2-7, with D maybe TRBD2 (5 bases). Germline-derived CDR1 and CDR2 are SGDLS and YYNGEE. The CDR3 has 15 residues. Trimming stripped 4 bases from V and 0 bases from J, with 14 bases between. CDR3 coding DNA: TGTGCCAGCAGCCCAGGACTTGAATTCTCCTACGAGCAGTACTTC. Protein: CASSPGLEFSYEQYF.

This clone was detected once. The chain has TRBV11-2 and TRBJ2-1, with 7 nucleotides matching TRBD2. Germline loops: CDR1 SGHAT, CDR2 FQNNGV. The CDR3 totals 15 residues. Trimming cost V 2 bases and J 7 bases; bases outside gene matches: 8. CDR3 DNA sequence: TGTGCCAGCAGCTTAATTGGTCCAGCGGGGAATGAGCAGTTCTTC. Protein sequence: CASSLIGPAGNEQFF.

This clone is a singleton in its sample. The CDR3 spells CASSLGVGGETQYF. The CDR3 nucleotides are TGTGCCAGCAGCTTAGGTGTAGGAGGCGAGACCCAGTACTTC. The rearrangement joins TRBV7-8 to TRBJ2-5, with D tentatively TRBD2 (5 bases). CDR3 length: 14 residues. Germline values: CDR1 SGHVS, CDR2 FQNEAQ. Trimming removed 1 base from V and 5 bases from J, with 11 bases in between.

This clone appeared a single time. This chain links TRBV18 with TRBJ1-1; D is uncertain. Germline V lookup: CDR1 KGHSH, CDR2 LQKENI. Trimming left V 2 bases short and J 5 bases short, with 12 bases between. The CDR3 totals 14 residues. The CDR3: CASSPGSSGTEAFF. CDR3 DNA: TGTGCCAGCTCACCAGGGAGTTCTGGGACTGAAGCTTTCTTT.

This clone was counted between two and nine times. The chain links TRBV29-1 to TRBJ2-3, with D perhaps being TRBD1 or TRBD2 (5 bases each). V was pared by 2 bases and J by 8 bases, with 14 bases between. There are 13 residues in the CDR3. In germline, CDR1 is SQVTM, CDR2 ANQGSEA. CDR3: CSVETRVGVTQYF. The CDR3 bases are TGCAGCGTTGAAACGAGGGTGGGGGTTACGCAGTATTTT.

The gene calls are TRBV2 and TRBJ1-1; no firm D call. V lost 7 bases and J lost 5, with 8 bases in between. The CDR3 totals 11 residues. The V gene's germline CDR1 is SNHLY and CDR2 FYNNEI. Here the CDR3 DNA reads TGTGCCAGCAATGGAGGTACTGAAGCTTTCTTT. It translates to CASNGGTEAFF.

This chain uses TRBV5-1 with TRBJ1-2; D is undetermined. The CDR3 has 14 residues. Trimming left V 4 bases short and J 4 bases short, with 14 bases between. Germline V gene lookup returns CDR1 SGHRS and CDR2 YFSETQ. The CDR3 DNA follows: TGCGCCAGCAGCCCCAAGGGCGACTTCTATGGCTACACCTTC. Its protein product is CASSPKGDFYGYTF.

V usage is TRBV9 and J usage is TRBJ2-5, with TRBD2 as a possible D gene (5 bases). V was pared by 6 bases and J by 7 bases, with 16 bases between. The germline V gene encodes CDR1 SGDLS and CDR2 YYNGEE. CDR3 length: 13 amino acids. CDR3 region: CASTEAGAGTQYF. CDR3 DNA sequence: TGTGCCAGCACCGAGGCGGGTGCGGGGACCCAGTACTTC.

The rearrangement uses TRBV18 and TRBJ2-5; D gene unclear. V was pared by 3 bases and J by 4 bases, with 12 bases between. The CDR3 runs 14 residues. Germline CDR1 and CDR2: KGHSH and LQKENI. The CDR3 is CASSPNPERETQYF. The CDR3 nucleotides read TGTGCCAGCTCACCTAACCCCGAGAGAGAGACCCAGTACTTC.

The V gene is TRBV27, the J gene TRBJ1-5; no definite D call. V was trimmed by 3 bases and J by 6 bases, leaving 24 bases between them. The CDR3 is made up of 18 amino acids. Germline lookup yields CDR1 MNHEY and CDR2 SMNVEV (reference sequence). This CDR3 is CASSFGPGAGRYIQPQHF. Here the CDR3 DNA reads TGTGCCAGCAGTTTTGGGCCAGGTGCGGGGAGGTACATTCAGCCCCAGCATTTT.